Reported below is one TCR beta chain. As yet, its antigen is unknown. This sample is part of a study of T cells in localized non-small cell lung cancer. Study-wide findings and caveats: Uninvolved adjacent lung had more T cell clonality than any other tissue, topping tumor. Turning up in adjacent lung were a median roughly 59 of the top 100 tumor clones.

This table comes from immunoSEQ multiplex PCR, and its TCRdb copy is limited to in-frame clones, with some not included. In the table there are about 39,000 clones, around 79% of which are singletons. The CDR3 has 16 residues. Looked up from germline, CDR1 is KGHSH and CDR2 is LQKENI. Trimming removed 3 bases at V and 4 bases at J, with 18 bases between. The chain has TRBV18 and TRBJ1-2; maybe TRBD1 (5 bases). The sequence derives from a woman aged 40-69 years with stage II squamous cell lung carcinoma. The specimen was PBMCs, collected before any cancer treatment. This CDR3 is CASSPQPRDSSYGYTF. The CDR3 coding sequence is TGTGCCAGCTCACCCCAACCTCGGGACTCAAGCTATGGCTACACCTTC.